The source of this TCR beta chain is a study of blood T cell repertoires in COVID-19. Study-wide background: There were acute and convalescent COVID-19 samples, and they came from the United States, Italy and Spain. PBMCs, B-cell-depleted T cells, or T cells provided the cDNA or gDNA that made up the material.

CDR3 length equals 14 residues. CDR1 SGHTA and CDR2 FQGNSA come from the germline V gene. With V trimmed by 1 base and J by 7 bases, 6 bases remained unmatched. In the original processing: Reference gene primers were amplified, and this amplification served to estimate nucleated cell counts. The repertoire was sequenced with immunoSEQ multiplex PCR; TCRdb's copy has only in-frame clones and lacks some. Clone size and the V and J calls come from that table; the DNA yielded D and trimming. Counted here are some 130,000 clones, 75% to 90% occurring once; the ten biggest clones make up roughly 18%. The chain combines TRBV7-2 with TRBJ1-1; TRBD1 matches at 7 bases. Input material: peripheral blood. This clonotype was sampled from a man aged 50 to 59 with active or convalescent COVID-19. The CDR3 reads CASSLDRGSREAFF. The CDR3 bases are TGTGCCAGCAGCTTAGACAGGGGTTCACGTGAAGCTTTCTTT. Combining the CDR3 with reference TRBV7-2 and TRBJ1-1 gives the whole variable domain GAGVSQSPSNKVTEKGKDVELRCDPISGHTALYWYRQSLGQGLEFLIYFQGNSAPDKSGLPSDRFSAERTGGSVSTLTIQRTQQEDSAVYLCASSLDRGSREAFFGQGTRLTVV.